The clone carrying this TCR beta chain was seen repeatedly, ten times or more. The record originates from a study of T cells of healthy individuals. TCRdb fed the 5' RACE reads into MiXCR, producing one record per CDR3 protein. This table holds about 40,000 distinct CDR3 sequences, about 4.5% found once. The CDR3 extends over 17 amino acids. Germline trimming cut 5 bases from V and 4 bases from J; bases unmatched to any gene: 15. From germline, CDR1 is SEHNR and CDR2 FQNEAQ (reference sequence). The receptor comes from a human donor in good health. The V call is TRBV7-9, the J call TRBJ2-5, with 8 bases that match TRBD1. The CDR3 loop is CASSLDGGRGLGETQYF. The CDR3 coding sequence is TGTGCCAGCAGCCTAGATGGGGGCAGGGGGCTCGGAGAGACCCAGTACTTC.